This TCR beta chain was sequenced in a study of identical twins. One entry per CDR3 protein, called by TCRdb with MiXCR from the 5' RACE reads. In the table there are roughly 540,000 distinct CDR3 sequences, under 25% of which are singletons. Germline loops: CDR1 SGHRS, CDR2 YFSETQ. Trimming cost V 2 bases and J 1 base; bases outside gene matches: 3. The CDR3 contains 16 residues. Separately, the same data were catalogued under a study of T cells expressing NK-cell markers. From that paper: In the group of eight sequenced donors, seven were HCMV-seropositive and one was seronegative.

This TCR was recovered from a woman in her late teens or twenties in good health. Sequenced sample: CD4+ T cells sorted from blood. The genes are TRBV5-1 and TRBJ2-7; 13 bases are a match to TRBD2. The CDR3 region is CASSFETSGGSYEQYF. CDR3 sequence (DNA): TGCGCCAGCAGCTTTGAGACTAGCGGGGGGTCCTACGAGCAGTACTTC.